The clone carrying this T cell receptor (beta chain) was counted a few times. The antigen remains unidentified. The sample comes from a study of radiotherapy plus CTLA-4 blockade in lung cancer. As for the study in general: Objective response rate was 15% to 20%; disease control rate, around 30%. General observations from the study: Peripheral blood showed expansion of tumor-derived TCR clones after radiotherapy and ipilimumab. Early clone dynamics of blood T cells, plus interferon-beta, reportedly predicted response best.

Using immunoSEQ multiplex PCR, the repertoire was profiled, and TCRdb retains in-frame clones only, with some absent. The data contain tens of thousands of clones, less than 90% of them seen just once; the ten biggest clones take up under 0.85%. After removal of 3 bases from V and 1 base from J, the junction contained 4 bases not matched to a gene. This CDR3 is built from 16 residues. Germline CDR1 SEHNR, CDR2 FQNEAQ (reference sequence). Patients with chemo-refractory metastatic non-small-cell lung cancer received focal radiation plus CTLA-4 blockade with ipilimumab. This rearrangement joins TRBV7-9 to TRBJ2-4; 9 nucleotides agree with TRBD1. This specimen consisted of peripheral blood, obtained from a patient treated with radiotherapy plus ipilimumab. The sequence was obtained from a human donor with non-small cell lung cancer who had stable disease on radiotherapy plus ipilimumab. For the CDR3, the DNA is TGTGCCAGCAGCTTCCTCGGACAGGGGGCCAAAAACATTCAGTACTTC. Protein: CASSFLGQGAKNIQYF.